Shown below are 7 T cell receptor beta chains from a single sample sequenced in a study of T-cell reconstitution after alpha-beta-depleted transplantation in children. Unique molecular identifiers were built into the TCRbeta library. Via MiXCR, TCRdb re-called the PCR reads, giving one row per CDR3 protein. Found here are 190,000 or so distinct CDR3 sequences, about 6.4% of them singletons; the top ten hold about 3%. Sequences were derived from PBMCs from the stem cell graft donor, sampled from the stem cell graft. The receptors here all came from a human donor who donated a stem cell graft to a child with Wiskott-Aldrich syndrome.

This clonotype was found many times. The CDR3: CASSLIGSQETQYF. The CDR3, as DNA: TGTGCCAGCAGCTTAATCGGGTCCCAAGAGACCCAGTACTTC. The V and J genes are TRBV7-8 and TRBJ2-5; the D is unclear. This CDR3 has 14 amino acids. Germline CDR1 reads SGHVS; CDR2 reads FQNEAQ. Trimming removed 2 bases at V and 1 base at J, with 8 bases between.

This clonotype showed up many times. Written as DNA, the CDR3 is TGTGCCAGTTTGTTGGGTGAAGAGACCCAGTACTTC. Translated: CASLLGEETQYF. V usage is TRBV7-8 and J usage is TRBJ2-5; D gene uncertain. This CDR3 is 12 amino acids long. V gave up 9 bases and J gave up 3 bases, with 11 bases separating them. Germline V gene data show CDR1 as SGHVS and CDR2 as FQNEAQ.

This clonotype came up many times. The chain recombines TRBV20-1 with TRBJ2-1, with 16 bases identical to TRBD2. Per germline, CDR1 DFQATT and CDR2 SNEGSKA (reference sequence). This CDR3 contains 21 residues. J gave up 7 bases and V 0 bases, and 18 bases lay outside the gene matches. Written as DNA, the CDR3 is TGCAGTGCTAGAGAGATGGGGAAGGGACTAGCGGGAGGGCCAGATTTGAATGAGCAGTTCTTC. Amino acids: CSAREMGKGLAGGPDLNEQFF.

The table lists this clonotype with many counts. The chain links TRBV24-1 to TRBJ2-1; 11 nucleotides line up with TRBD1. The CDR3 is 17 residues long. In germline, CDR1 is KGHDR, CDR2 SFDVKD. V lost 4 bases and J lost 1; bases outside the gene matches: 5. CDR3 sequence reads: CATSDPGTGGSYNEQFF. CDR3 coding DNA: TGTGCCACCAGTGACCCCGGGACAGGGGGTTCCTACAATGAGCAGTTCTTC.

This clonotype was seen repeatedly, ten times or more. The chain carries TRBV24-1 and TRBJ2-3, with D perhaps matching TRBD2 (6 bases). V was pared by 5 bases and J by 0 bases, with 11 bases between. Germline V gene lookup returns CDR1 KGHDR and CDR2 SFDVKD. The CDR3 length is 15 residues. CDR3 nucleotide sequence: TGTGCCACCAGTGGAGGTAGCGGTAGCACAGATACGCAGTATTTT. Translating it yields CATSGGSGSTDTQYF.

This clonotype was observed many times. This CDR3 is CSVCRNREANYGYTF. CDR3 nucleotides: TGCAGCGTCTGTCGAAACAGGGAAGCAAACTATGGCTACACCTTC. The chain combines TRBV29-1 with TRBJ1-2; the D gene is possibly TRBD1 (6 bases). V was pared by 6 bases and J by 2 bases, with 19 bases between. From germline, CDR1 is SQVTM and CDR2 ANQGSEA. This CDR3 comprises 15 residues.

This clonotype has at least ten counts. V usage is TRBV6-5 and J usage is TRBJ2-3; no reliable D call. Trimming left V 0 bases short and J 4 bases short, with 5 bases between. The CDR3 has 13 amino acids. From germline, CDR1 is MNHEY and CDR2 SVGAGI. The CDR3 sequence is CASSYSHPDTQYF. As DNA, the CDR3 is TGTGCCAGCAGTTACTCGCATCCAGATACGCAGTATTTT.